This record looks at one TCR beta chain sequence and its context. In germline, CDR1 is LNHDA, CDR2 SQIVND (reference sequence). Trimming cost V 6 bases and J 1 base; bases outside gene matches: 8. CDR3 length: 15 amino acids. Per the original methods: Amplification with reference gene primers provided the estimates of nucleated cell counts. Sequenced by immunoSEQ multiplex PCR; TCRdb stores in-frame clones only, minus some. V, J and clone size are those of that table, while D and trimming were read from the DNA. The table includes 290,000 or so clones, around 87% detected once. The data are from a study of blood T cell repertoires in COVID-19. Study-wide background: The United States, Italy and Spain were the sources of the acute and convalescent COVID-19 samples. PBMCs, B-cell-depleted T cells, or T cells were the source of the cDNA or gDNA that made up the material.

The sample comprised peripheral blood. The TCR sequence derives from a man younger than 35 with active or convalescent COVID-19. The chain joins TRBV19 to TRBJ1-1; 7 bases are a match to TRBD1. The chain's CDR3 is CASRKTGTANTEAFF. Written as DNA, the CDR3 is TGTGCCAGTAGAAAAACCGGGACAGCGAACACTGAAGCTTTCTTT.